One and the same sample provided the 8 T cell receptor beta chains below, sequenced in a study of blood T cell repertoires in COVID-19. Assay: immunoSEQ multiplex PCR; the TCRdb copy retains only in-frame clones and omits some. The sample includes about 260,000 clones, over 80% of them seen just once. Source material: PBMCs or T cells enriched from blood (not recorded which). Receptor source: a woman aged 40 to 49 who had been exposed to COVID-19.

The genes are TRBV7-9 and TRBJ1-1; TRBD1 agrees at 7 bases. V lost 5 bases, J lost 2 bases, and 5 bases stayed unmatched. This CDR3 is built from 14 residues. CDR1 is SEHNR and CDR2 is FQNEAQ in the germline V gene (reference sequence). CDR3: CASSTGTANTEAFF. DNA for the CDR3: TGTGCCAGCAGCACCGGGACAGCTAACACTGAAGCTTTCTTT.

The chain employs TRBV11-1 and TRBJ1-5; 8 nucleotides align to TRBD1. CDR1 and CDR2 (germline): SGHAT, FQDESV (reference sequence). The CDR3 is made up of 14 amino acids. V dropped 5 bases and J dropped 7; count of bases not matched to a gene: 7. The CDR3 DNA sequence: TGTGCCAGCAGCCAGGGACAGGTGGGCCAGCCCCAGCATTTT. Amino acids: CASSQGQVGQPQHF.

This rearrangement joins TRBV7-8 to TRBJ1-3; unclear D gene. The CDR3 sequence is 16 residues long. Germline V gene sequence: CDR1 SGHVS, CDR2 FQNEAQ. V lost 5 bases, J lost 0 bases, and 14 bases lay in between. The CDR3 region has the DNA TGTGCCAGCAGCCCGAACAGCCACCTCTCTGGAAACACCATATATTTT. Its translation is CASSPNSHLSGNTIYF.

V is TRBV4-1 and J is TRBJ2-3, with TRBD1 matching over 9 bases. Losses at the gene ends were 4 bases for V and 1 base for J; bases not matched to a gene: 9. This CDR3 is 17 amino acids long. From germline, CDR1 is MGHRA and CDR2 YSYEKL. Written as DNA, the CDR3 is TGCGCCAGCAGCCCGCGTAGACAGGGGGGAGGCACAGATACGCAGTATTTT. Its protein is CASSPRRQGGGTDTQYF.

The chain links TRBV6-4 to TRBJ2-5; 11 bases map to TRBD2. The V segment lost 3 bases and the J segment 6 bases; nucleotides outside the gene matches: 6. The CDR3 loop spans 15 amino acids. The germline V gene has CDR1 MRHNA and CDR2 SNTAGT. Written as DNA, the CDR3 is TGTGCCAGCAGTGAGGTAGCGGGAGGGCTAAAGACCCAGTACTTC. Its protein product is CASSEVAGGLKTQYF.

V gene TRBV3-1 (or the pseudogene TRBV3-2) combines with J gene TRBJ1-1; D not certain. Between the trimmed V and J ends, which lost 0 bases and 5 bases, there was a span of 10 bases. The CDR3 spans 14 residues. Germline V gives CDR1 LGHDT, CDR2 YNNKEL (reference sequence). The CDR3 DNA reads as TGTGCCAGCAGCCAAGAGGGGAGGGCGACTGAAGCTTTCTTT. The encoded protein is CASSQEGRATEAFF.

The chain employs TRBV7-8 and TRBJ1-5; unclear D gene. Trimming took off 2 bases at V and 0 bases at J, with 8 bases between the two ends. This CDR3 has 15 amino acids. Germline CDR1 SGHVS, CDR2 FQNEAQ. The CDR3 region is CASSLLGISNQPQHF. The CDR3 DNA reads TGTGCCAGCAGCTTATTGGGCATTAGCAATCAGCCCCAGCATTTT.

The rearrangement links TRBV5-1 to TRBJ2-1; the D is unclear. This CDR3 is 15 amino acids long. Germline CDR1 is SGHRS and CDR2 is YFSETQ. V lost 0 bases, J lost 4 bases, and 11 bases lay in between. CDR3 in amino acids: CASSLGVARYNEQFF. DNA for the CDR3: TGCGCCAGCAGCTTGGGGGTAGCTCGGTACAATGAGCAGTTCTTC.